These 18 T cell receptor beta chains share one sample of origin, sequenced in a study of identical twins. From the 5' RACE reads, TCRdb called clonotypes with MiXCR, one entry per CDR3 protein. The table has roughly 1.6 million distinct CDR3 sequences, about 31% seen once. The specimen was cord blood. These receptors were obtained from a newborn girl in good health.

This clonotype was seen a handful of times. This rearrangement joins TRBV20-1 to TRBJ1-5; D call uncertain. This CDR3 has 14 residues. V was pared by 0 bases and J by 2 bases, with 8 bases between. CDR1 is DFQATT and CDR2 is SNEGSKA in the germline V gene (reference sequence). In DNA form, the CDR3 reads TGCAGTGCTAGAGATCCCGGCCGCAATCAGCCCCAGCATTTT. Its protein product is CSARDPGRNQPQHF.

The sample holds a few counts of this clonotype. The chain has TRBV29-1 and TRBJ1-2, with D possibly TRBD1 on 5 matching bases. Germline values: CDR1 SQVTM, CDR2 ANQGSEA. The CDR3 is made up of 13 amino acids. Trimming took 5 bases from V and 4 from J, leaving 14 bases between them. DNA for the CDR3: TGCAGCGTTACCGTCGGGGGGGTCTATGGCTACACCTTC. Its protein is CSVTVGGVYGYTF.

CDR3 protein: CSARPTGTGRGNTIYF. The CDR3 DNA reads TGCAGTGCTAGACCCACCGGGACAGGGAGAGGAAACACCATATATTTT. The chain recombines TRBV20-1 with TRBJ1-3; the match to TRBD1 covers 9 bases. With V trimmed by 2 bases and J by 4 bases, 9 bases remained unmatched. Germline loops: CDR1 DFQATT, CDR2 SNEGSKA (reference sequence). The CDR3 extends over 16 amino acids.

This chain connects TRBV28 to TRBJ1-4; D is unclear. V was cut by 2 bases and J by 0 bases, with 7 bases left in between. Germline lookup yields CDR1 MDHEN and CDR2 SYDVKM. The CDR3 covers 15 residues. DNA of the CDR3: TGTGCCAGCAGTTTAGTGGCTACAACTAATGAAAAACTGTTTTTT. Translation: CASSLVATTNEKLFF.

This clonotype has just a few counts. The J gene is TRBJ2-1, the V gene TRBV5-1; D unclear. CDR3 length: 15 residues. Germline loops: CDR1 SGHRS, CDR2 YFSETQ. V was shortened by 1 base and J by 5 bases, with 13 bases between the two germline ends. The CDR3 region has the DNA TGCGCCAGCAGCTTGAGTAGCCCGGGCCACAATGAGCAGTTCTTC. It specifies CASSLSSPGHNEQFF.

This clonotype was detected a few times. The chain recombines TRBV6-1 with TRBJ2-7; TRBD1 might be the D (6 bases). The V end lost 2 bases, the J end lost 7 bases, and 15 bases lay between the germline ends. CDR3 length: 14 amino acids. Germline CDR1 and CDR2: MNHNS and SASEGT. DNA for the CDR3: TGTGCCAGCAGTGAACCGGGACACGGGAATGAGCAGTACTTC. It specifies CASSEPGHGNEQYF.

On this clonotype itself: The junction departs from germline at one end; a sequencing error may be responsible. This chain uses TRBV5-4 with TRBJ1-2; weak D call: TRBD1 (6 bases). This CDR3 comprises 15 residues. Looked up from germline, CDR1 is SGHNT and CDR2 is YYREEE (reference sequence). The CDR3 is CVSSPPGQTNYGYTF. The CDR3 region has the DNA TGTGTCAGCAGCCCCCCAGGACAGACCAACTATGGCTACACCTTC.

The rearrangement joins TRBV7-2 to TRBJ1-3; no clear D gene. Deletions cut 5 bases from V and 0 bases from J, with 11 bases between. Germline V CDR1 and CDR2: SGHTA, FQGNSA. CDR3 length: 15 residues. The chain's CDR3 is CASSLSGVSGNTIYF. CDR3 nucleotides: TGTGCCAGCAGCCTAAGCGGGGTCTCTGGAAACACCATATATTTT.

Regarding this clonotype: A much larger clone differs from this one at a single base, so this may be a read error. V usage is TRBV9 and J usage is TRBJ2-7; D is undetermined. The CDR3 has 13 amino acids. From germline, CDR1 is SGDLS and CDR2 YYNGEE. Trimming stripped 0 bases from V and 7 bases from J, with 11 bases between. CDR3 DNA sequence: TGTGCCAGCAGCGTAGCCGCCCACAATGAGCAGTACTTC. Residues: CASSVAAHNEQYF.

This CDR3 is CAISEDGAGRYGYTF. The DNA of the CDR3 is TGTGCCATCAGTGAGGACGGTGCAGGGCGCTATGGCTACACCTTC. This chain connects TRBV10-3 to TRBJ1-2; D perhaps matches TRBD1 (5 bases). The V gene's germline CDR1 is ENHRY and CDR2 SYGVKD. V was shortened by 2 bases and J by 4 bases, with 14 bases between the two germline ends. The CDR3 covers 15 residues.

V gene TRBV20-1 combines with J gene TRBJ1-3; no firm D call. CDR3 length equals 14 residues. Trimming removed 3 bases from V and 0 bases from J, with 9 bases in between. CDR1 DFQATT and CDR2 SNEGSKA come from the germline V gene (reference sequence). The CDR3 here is CSASVPYSGNTIYF. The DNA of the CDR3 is TGCAGTGCTAGCGTGCCTTACTCTGGAAACACCATATATTTT.

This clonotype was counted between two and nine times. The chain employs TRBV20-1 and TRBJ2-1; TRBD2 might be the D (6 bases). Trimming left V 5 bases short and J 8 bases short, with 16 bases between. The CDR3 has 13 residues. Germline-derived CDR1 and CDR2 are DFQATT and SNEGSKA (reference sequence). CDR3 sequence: CSARSPIADEQFF. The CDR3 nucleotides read TGCAGTGCTCGAAGCCCCATAGCGGATGAGCAGTTCTTC.

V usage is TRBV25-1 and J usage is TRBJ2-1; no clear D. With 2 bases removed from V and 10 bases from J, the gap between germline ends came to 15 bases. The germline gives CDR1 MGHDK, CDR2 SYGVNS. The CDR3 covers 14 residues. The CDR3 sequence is CASSEAPGSREQFF. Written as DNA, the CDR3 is TGTGCCAGCAGTGAAGCCCCCGGTTCTCGGGAGCAGTTCTTC.

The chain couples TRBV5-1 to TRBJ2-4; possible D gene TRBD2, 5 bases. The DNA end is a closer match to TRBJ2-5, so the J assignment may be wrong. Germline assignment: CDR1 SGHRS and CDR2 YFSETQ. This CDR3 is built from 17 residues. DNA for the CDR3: TGCGCCAGCAGCTTGGGAACTCTAGCCCTTGTGGGGGAGACCCAGTACTTC. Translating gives CASSLGTLALVGETQYF.

CDR3 DNA: TGTGCCAGCAGTGAACTAGACTACAATGAGCAGTTCTTC. Encoded protein: CASSELDYNEQFF. The genes are TRBV25-1 and TRBJ2-1; D gene ambiguous. Trimming took off 2 bases at V and 3 bases at J, with 5 bases between the two ends. Germline V gene sequence: CDR1 MGHDK, CDR2 SYGVNS. This CDR3 spans 13 amino acids.

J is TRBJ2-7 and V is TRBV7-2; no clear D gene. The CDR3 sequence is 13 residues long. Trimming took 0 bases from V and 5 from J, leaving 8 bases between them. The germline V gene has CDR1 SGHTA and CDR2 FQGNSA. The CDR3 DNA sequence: TGTGCCAGCAGCTTAGCCCAGACCCACGAGCAGTACTTC. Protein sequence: CASSLAQTHEQYF. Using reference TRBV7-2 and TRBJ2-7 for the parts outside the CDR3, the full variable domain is GAGVSQSPSNKVTEKGKDVELRCDPISGHTALYWYRQSLGQGLEFLIYFQGNSAPDKSGLPSDRFSAERTGGSVSTLTIQRTQQEDSAVYLCASSLAQTHEQYFGPGTRLTVT.

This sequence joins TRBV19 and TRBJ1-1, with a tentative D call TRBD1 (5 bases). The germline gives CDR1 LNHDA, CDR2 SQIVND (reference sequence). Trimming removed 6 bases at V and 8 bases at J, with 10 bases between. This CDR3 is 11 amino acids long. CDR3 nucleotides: TGTGCCAGTAGGGGGGTCTTCGAAGCTTTCTTT. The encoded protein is CASRGVFEAFF.

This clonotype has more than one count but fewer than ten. The CDR3 bases are TGCAGTGCGCCCTACAGGGGGGCGAACACCGGGGAGCTGTTTTTT. Translation gives CSAPYRGANTGELFF. The chain combines TRBV20-1 with TRBJ2-2; 8 bases map to TRBD1. Germline lookup yields CDR1 DFQATT and CDR2 SNEGSKA (reference sequence). Trimming at V came to 6 bases and at J to 0 bases, leaving 6 bases not matched to a gene. The CDR3 sequence is 15 residues long.